This T cell receptor (beta chain) came from a study of metastatic and nonmetastatic thyroid tumors (dated by TCRdb to 2020 to 2021). Regarding the research as a whole: Repertoires were compared across peripheral blood and tumor or nodule tissue samples from malignant and benign thyroid patients.

Before undergoing thyroid surgery, none of the patients had been given any kind of treatment. Patient clinical samples collected from the early 2010s to the late 2010s were retrospectively analysed using T-cell receptor beta sequencing. The library was built by means of PCR. Sequencing was carried out with an Illumina HiSeq 4000. The TCR beta-chain CDR3 region of each patient was profiled by high-throughput sequencing. On the study's bioinformatics: The researchers built a classifier to tell apart papillary thyroid cancer patients with distant metastasis, based on CDR3 differences among clinicopathological groups. The Shannon index was used to assess repertoire diversity, and the Morisita-Horn index was used to assess tumor-blood repertoire similarity. The public reads were reprocessed in TCRdb via fastp at Q25 and MiXCR, keeping in-frame beta chains. These V and J calls originate from TCRdb's pipeline instead of the authors' own analysis. Recorded for this sample are 4,000 to 5,000 clones; around 27% of them occurred a single time. Approximately 15% of the sample rests with the top ten.

What the research found in general, with its limitations: In both blood and tumor samples, TCR beta diversity was reported to be significantly higher in malignant tumors than in benign nodules.

A note on this clone: Its antigen is unknown. Per-base qualities were not stored, and no clone one base away is much larger.

From V the trimming removes 2 bases and from J it removes 4 bases, while the gene matches leave 10 bases of the junction unaccounted for. The CDR3 runs 16 amino acids, cysteine and phenylalanine included. The retained sequence is limited to the CDR3, 48 bases, with the frame set at the first base. Sequences MDHEN (CDR1) and SYDVKM (CDR2) are obtained from the germline V gene. Source material: adjacent normal tissue. This clonotype originated in a female donor with papillary thyroid cancer or a benign thyroid nodule (not recorded which). Some clones in this sample may be carry-over from other donors' samples. Recombination linked TRBV28 to TRBJ1-2, with 7 middle bases fitting TRBD1. Here the CDR3 is given as CASSLGGQSGTYGYTF. The base sequence is TGTGCCAGCAGTTTAGGGGGACAGTCGGGCACCTATGGCTACACCTTC.